Below, 26 T cell receptor beta chains from the same sample are listed, as sequenced in a study of blood T cell repertoires in COVID-19. The repertoire was sequenced with immunoSEQ multiplex PCR; TCRdb's copy has only in-frame clones and lacks some. This sample yields a few hundred thousand clones, of which about 87% are seen a single time; around 2.9% belongs to the top ten. Source material: PBMCs or T cells enriched from blood (not recorded which). The receptor source for this set is a woman aged 50 to 65 who had recovered from COVID-19.

This rearrangement joins TRBV24-1 to TRBJ2-2, with D perhaps TRBD2 (6 bases). The CDR3 runs 15 residues. V lost 3 bases to trimming and J lost 3 bases, with 10 bases between them. Germline V gives CDR1 KGHDR, CDR2 SFDVKD. In nucleotides, the CDR3 is TGTGCCACCAGTGATCTTCCGGGAGACACCGGGGAGCTGTTTTTT. This encodes CATSDLPGDTGELFF.

This chain uses TRBV29-1 with TRBJ2-3; 9 nucleotides align to TRBD1. The CDR3 length is 16 residues. Germline assignment: CDR1 SQVTM and CDR2 ANQGSEA. Unmatched junction bases numbered 13, after V lost 7 bases and J lost 2 bases. This chain's CDR3 is CSASRGQGGSTDTQYF. As DNA, the CDR3 is TGCAGCGCCTCACGGGGACAGGGAGGGTCCACAGATACGCAGTATTTT.

The J gene is TRBJ1-5, the V gene TRBV28; D remains ambiguous. Germline V gene sequence: CDR1 MDHEN, CDR2 SYDVKM. This CDR3 comprises 15 residues. Trimming took off 3 bases at V and 2 bases at J, with 11 bases between the two ends. CDR3 DNA sequence: TGTGCCAGCAGTTTGGCAGGCAGGCGCAATCAGCCCCAGCATTTT. This sequence encodes CASSLAGRRNQPQHF.

This clone was counted a few times. The rearrangement joins TRBV19 to TRBJ2-1; 10 bases are a match to TRBD2. Germline CDR1 and CDR2: LNHDA and SQIVND (reference sequence). Germline trimming cut 6 bases from V and 10 bases from J; bases unmatched to any gene: 12. This CDR3 contains 15 residues. As DNA, the CDR3 is TGTGCCAGTAGGAAAATAGCGGGAGGACACGAGGAGCAGTTCTTC. Its protein is CASRKIAGGHEEQFF. The whole variable domain, filled in from reference TRBV19 and TRBJ2-1, reads DGGITQSPKYLFRKEGQNVTLSCEQNLNHDAMYWYRQDPGQGLRLIYYSQIVNDFQKGDIAEGYSVSREKKESFPLTVTSAQKNPTAFYLCASRKIAGGHEEQFFGPGTRLTVL.

The rearrangement joins TRBV28 to TRBJ1-5; D is unresolved. Germline lookup yields CDR1 MDHEN and CDR2 SYDVKM. V was pared by 3 bases and J by 0 bases, with 12 bases between. This CDR3 has 16 amino acids. For the CDR3, the DNA is TGTGCCAGCAGTTTCTTAGTCAAGTATAGCAATCAGCCCCAGCATTTT. Translation gives CASSFLVKYSNQPQHF.

The V and J genes are TRBV7-9 and TRBJ1-5; 7 nucleotides line up with TRBD1. The CDR3 totals 14 residues. The germline V gene encodes CDR1 SEHNR and CDR2 FQNEAQ (reference sequence). V was pared by 4 bases and J by 6 bases, with 6 bases of the junction left unmatched. CDR3 amino acids: CASSSDRDRQPQHF. The CDR3 DNA reads TGTGCCAGCAGCTCCGACAGGGATCGTCAGCCCCAGCATTTT.

The rearrangement joins TRBV11-2 to TRBJ1-1, with 7 bases lining up with TRBD1. Per germline, CDR1 SGHAT and CDR2 FQNNGV. This CDR3 region has 13 residues. The V gene end was trimmed by 3 bases and the J gene end by 11 bases; junction bases not matched to a gene: 9. The CDR3 protein is CASSLTGNTGAFF. CDR3 bases: TGTGCCAGCAGCTTGACAGGGAACACCGGGGCTTTCTTT.

V usage is TRBV30 and J usage is TRBJ2-7; 10 positions match TRBD2. V lost 7 bases and J lost 6; bases outside the gene matches: 6. This CDR3 region has 12 residues. Germline V gene sequence: CDR1 GTSNPN, CDR2 SVGIG (reference sequence). CDR3 in DNA: TGTGCCTCAGCGGGAGGGCCTTCCGAGCAGTACTTC. Translation: CASAGGPSEQYF.

The chain recombines TRBV28 with TRBJ1-1; 7 bases line up with TRBD1. CDR1 and CDR2 (germline): MDHEN, SYDVKM. V was clipped by 4 bases and J by 10 bases; unmatched bases: 15. CDR3 length equals 15 residues. The CDR3: CASSSYEFGQEGAFF. CDR3 DNA sequence: TGTGCCAGCAGTTCCTATGAGTTTGGACAGGAAGGAGCTTTCTTT.

The chain is built from TRBV5-6 and TRBJ1-2; TRBD1 aligns across 7 bases. The V gene end was trimmed by 6 bases and the J gene end by 0 bases; junction bases not matched to a gene: 8. In germline, CDR1 is SGHDT, CDR2 YYEEEE. The CDR3 contains 15 residues. The CDR3 region is CASTRYGTANYGYTF. The DNA of the CDR3 is TGTGCCAGCACCAGATATGGGACAGCTAACTATGGCTACACCTTC.

This rearrangement joins TRBV18 to TRBJ1-3, with unresolved D. The CDR3 totals 15 residues. Germline CDR1 and CDR2: KGHSH and LQKENI. Trimming took off 3 bases at V and 0 bases at J, with 9 bases between the two ends. The CDR3 protein is CASSPIQVSGNTIYF. The CDR3, as DNA: TGTGCCAGCTCACCTATTCAGGTCTCTGGAAACACCATATATTTT.

The rearrangement joins TRBV27 to TRBJ1-4; D unclear. V lost 6 bases and J 0 bases, leaving 8 bases between the germline ends. Germline V gives CDR1 MNHEY, CDR2 SMNVEV (reference sequence). This CDR3 has 14 amino acids. CDR3 coding DNA: TGTGCCAGCAGACGAACTGCAACTAATGAAAAACTGTTTTTT. Its translation is CASRRTATNEKLFF. Full variable domain (rest looked up from reference TRBV27 and TRBJ1-4): EAQVTQNPRYLITVTGKKLTVTCSQNMNHEYMSWYRQDPGLGLRQIYYSMNVEVTDKGDVPEGYKVSRKEKRNFPLILESPSPNQTSLYFCASRRTATNEKLFFGSGTQLSVL.

The rearrangement joins TRBV6-1 to TRBJ2-1, with 8 nucleotides matching TRBD2. V was pared by 0 bases and J by 7 bases, with 14 bases of the junction left unmatched. Germline values: CDR1 MNHNS, CDR2 SASEGT. This CDR3 has 18 residues. The DNA of the CDR3 is TGTGCCAGCAGTGAAGCGGAGACTGGGCCGGGAGGGCAGAATGAGCAGTTCTTC. Amino acid sequence: CASSEAETGPGGQNEQFF.

J is TRBJ1-5 and V is TRBV15; D is perhaps TRBD1 (6 bases). CDR1 is LNHNV and CDR2 is YYDKDF in the germline V gene (reference sequence). V shed 1 base and J shed 7 bases, with 11 bases lying between them. The CDR3 spans 14 residues. This chain's CDR3 is CATSRGRTVQPQHF. The DNA of the CDR3 is TGTGCCACCAGCAGAGGCCGGACAGTACAGCCCCAGCATTTT.

The chain recombines TRBV18 with TRBJ2-7, with TRBD2 identical over 7 bases. This CDR3 is 15 amino acids long. Germline V CDR1 and CDR2: KGHSH, LQKENI. The junction had 7 bases not matched to a gene; V was cut back by 3 bases and J by 2 bases. The DNA of the CDR3 is TGTGCCAGCTCACCTCTCCAGCGGGGAACCTACGAGCAGTACTTC. Protein sequence: CASSPLQRGTYEQYF.

V gene TRBV15 combines with J gene TRBJ1-5; the match to TRBD1 covers 8 bases. The germline V gene encodes CDR1 LNHNV and CDR2 YYDKDF (reference sequence). V trimming: 1 base; J trimming: 5 bases; junction bases outside the gene matches: 4. The CDR3 covers 15 residues. The CDR3 DNA follows: TGTGCCACCAGCAGAGGGGGGACAGGTGATCAGCCCCAGCATTTT. The encoded protein is CATSRGGTGDQPQHF.

The V call is TRBV9, the J call TRBJ2-7; 8 bases align to TRBD1. The CDR3 extends over 14 amino acids. Per germline, CDR1 SGDLS and CDR2 YYNGEE. V lost 3 bases, J lost 0 bases, and 2 bases stayed unmatched. The CDR3 DNA is TGTGCCAGCAGCGCGACAGGGGCCTCCTACGAGCAGTACTTC. This codes for CASSATGASYEQYF.

The chain has TRBV23-1 and TRBJ1-3; TRBD1 might be the D (6 bases). TRBV23-1 is assigned to the ORF class and has an uncertain function. Trimming removed 7 bases at V and 4 bases at J, with 14 bases between. The CDR3 is 14 residues long. The CDR3 loop reads CASKQGDAGNTIYF. CDR3 nucleotide sequence: TGCGCCAGCAAACAGGGAGATGCCGGAAACACCATATATTTT.

V is TRBV5-1 and J is TRBJ2-2, with 13 bases matching TRBD2. With V trimmed by 2 bases and J by 5 bases, 3 bases remained unmatched. CDR3 length: 16 residues. Germline loops: CDR1 SGHRS, CDR2 YFSETQ. The CDR3 loop is CASSLGTSGKTGELFF. DNA of the CDR3: TGCGCCAGCAGCTTAGGGACTAGCGGGAAAACCGGGGAGCTGTTTTTT.

This chain links TRBV5-5 with TRBJ2-7; possibly TRBD2 for D (6 bases). V gave up 4 bases and J gave up 3 bases, with 14 bases separating them. CDR3 length: 14 amino acids. CDR1 is SGHKS, CDR2 YYEKEE, per germline (reference sequence). CDR3 loop: CASSHAGGGYEQYF. CDR3 coding DNA: TGTGCCAGCAGCCATGCTGGGGGAGGCTACGAGCAGTACTTC.

This clone was observed a single time. The chain is built from TRBV5-6 and TRBJ1-3, with TRBD1 matching over 9 bases. V lost 3 bases, J lost 2 bases, and 3 bases stayed unmatched. The length of the CDR3 is 15 residues. Germline V gene lookup returns CDR1 SGHDT and CDR2 YYEEEE. This CDR3 reads CASSWTGVAGNTIYF. The CDR3 DNA is TGTGCCAGCAGCTGGACAGGGGTGGCTGGAAACACCATATATTTT.

This chain uses TRBV12-5 with TRBJ2-5; 7 nucleotides match TRBD1. The V gene end was trimmed by 5 bases and the J gene end by 5 bases; junction bases not matched to a gene: 8. CDR1 is LGHNT, CDR2 FRNRAP, per germline. The CDR3 spans 14 residues. The CDR3 spells CASGPGTDGETQYF. CDR3 nucleotides: TGTGCTAGTGGTCCCGGGACAGATGGGGAGACCCAGTACTTC.

The chain is built from TRBV4-3 and TRBJ2-1; the D is unclear. CDR1 LGHNA and CDR2 YSLEER come from the germline V gene. The CDR3 has 16 amino acids. The ends were cut back, 0 bases at V and 2 bases at J, with 11 bases in the middle. As DNA, the CDR3 is TGCGCCAGCAGCCAAGATGCGGCAAATACCTACAATGAGCAGTTCTTC. Residues: CASSQDAANTYNEQFF.

This chain joins TRBV28 and TRBJ1-2, with D tentatively TRBD1 (6 bases). Trimming stripped 6 bases from V and 4 bases from J, with 18 bases between. CDR3 length: 15 amino acids. Germline V gives CDR1 MDHEN, CDR2 SYDVKM. CDR3 in DNA: TGTGCCAGCAGACGAAACCCCGGACAGACCTATGGCTACACCTTC. It translates to CASRRNPGQTYGYTF.

The sample holds one count of this clone. The CDR3 nucleotides are TGTGCCAGCAGCACCTACGGACAGGGAACAGATACGCAGTATTTT. Encoded protein: CASSTYGQGTDTQYF. The rearrangement joins TRBV3-1 (or the pseudogene TRBV3-2) to TRBJ2-3, with TRBD1 identical over 8 bases. V lost 5 bases to trimming and J lost 3 bases; unmatched junction nucleotides: 7. This CDR3 spans 15 amino acids. CDR1 and CDR2 from the germline V gene are LGHDT and YNNKEL (reference sequence).

This clone was detected a few times. The J gene is TRBJ1-1, the V gene TRBV30, with 11 bases lining up with TRBD1. The germline V gene has CDR1 GTSNPN and CDR2 SVGIG (reference sequence). The V and J ends lost 2 bases and 4 bases, in that order; junction bases with no gene match: 12. The CDR3 has 17 amino acids. Here the CDR3 reads CAWSSKKGQGEFTEAFF. CDR3 nucleotide sequence: TGTGCCTGGAGTAGTAAAAAGGGACAGGGGGAGTTCACTGAAGCTTTCTTT.